The entry that follows covers one TCR beta chain sequence. No antigen is known for it. Assay: immunoSEQ multiplex PCR; the TCRdb copy retains only in-frame clones and omits some. The sample carries 9,000 or so clones, 80% to 90% recorded once. Time point denoted: cycle 4 day 1 (C4D1), after around six weeks of nivolumab. All trial patients relapsed after autologous stem cell transplantation. Complete response, partial response or progressive disease was recorded as best response. This sample is drawn from a study of PD-1 blockade in classical Hodgkin lymphoma. The germline CDR1 and CDR2 sequences are SGHRS and YFSETQ. This CDR3 is built from 17 residues. V was cut by 0 bases and J by 1 base, with 16 bases left in between. Study findings and constraints: Baseline TCR diversity was reportedly lower in newly diagnosed patients than in healthy donors. It was reported as lower still in relapsed/refractory patients.

The TCR originated in a human donor with classical Hodgkin lymphoma. The chain links TRBV5-1 to TRBJ2-5, with D possibly being TRBD2 (6 bases). The sample in question was peripheral blood mononuclear cells (PBMCs), obtained before the fourth cycle of nivolumab. CDR3 amino acids: CASSLGTRVGGQETQYF. CDR3 in DNA: TGCGCCAGCAGCTTGGGTACGAGGGTGGGGGGCCAAGAGACCCAGTACTTC.